The rows below give T cell receptor beta chains drawn from one sample of a study of neurological immune-mediated disorders. TCRdb re-called the 5' RACE reads with MiXCR, one entry per CDR3 protein. The table has 65,000 to 95,000 distinct CDR3 sequences, almost 6% seen once. Sequencing was performed on PBMCs. All receptors derive from a woman in her sixties or seventies with multiple sclerosis. The CDR3 runs from the conserved cysteine through the conserved F or W. A D gene is named only where the DNA matches it firmly. The listing skips clone size in some rows; elsewhere it reads once, few, many or a size class.

d_call clone_size j_call v_call cdr3_nt cdr3_aa
. many TRBJ2-7 TRBV5-1 TGCGCCAGCAGCTTGGCCGTGGGGGACCAATACGAGCAGTACTTC CASSLAVGDQYEQYF
TRBD1 many TRBJ2-5 TRBV5-1 TGCGCCAGCAGCTTACAAGGGGGCGCGGGGACCCAGTACTTC CASSLQGGAGTQYF
. many TRBJ1-4 TRBV6-1 TGTGCCAGCAGTGTCCGGCAGGGCGGGGAAAAACTGTTTTTT CASSVRQGGEKLFF
. many TRBJ2-2 TRBV7-9 TGTGCCAGCAGCCCCACTAGCCGTAACACCGGGGAGCTGTTTTTT CASSPTSRNTGELFF
. . TRBJ1-1 TRBV5-4 TGTGCCAGCAGCTTGGATCCGAGTAACACTGAAGCTTTCTTT CASSLDPSNTEAFF
. many TRBJ1-1 TRBV6-6 TGTGCCAGCACCAAGGGGTGGGCAGGGCTGTCCACTGAAGCTTTCTTT CASTKGWAGLSTEAFF
TRBD1 many TRBJ2-2 TRBV3-1 TGTGCCAGCAGCCCCCGACAGGGAGAAGGAGGGGAGCTGTTTTTT CASSPRQGEGGELFF
TRBD1 few TRBJ1-6 TRBV6-5 TGTGCCAGCAGTTACCTGGACAGGGTTGATTCACCCCTCCACTTT CASSYLDRVDSPLHF
TRBD2 many TRBJ2-1 TRBV5-1 TGCGCCAGCAGCTCCGGACTAGCGGGGTCGGATGAGCAGTTCTTC CASSSGLAGSDEQFF
. many TRBJ2-1 TRBV3-1 TGTGCCAGCAGCCAAGGGCAGGGGGGTGTGAATGAGCAGTTCTTC CASSQGQGGVNEQFF
TRBD1 . TRBJ1-6 TRBV5-1 TGCGCCAGCAGCCGCGAGGGGGCTTTGAATTCACCCCTCCACTTT CASSREGALNSPLHF
. many TRBJ2-7 TRBV5-1 TGCGCCAGCAGCCCGACCAAGGGGGGCTCCTACGAGCAGTACTTC CASSPTKGGSYEQYF
. many TRBJ2-7 TRBV5-8 TGTGCCAGCAGCTTGGCCACGAAAAAAGGCTACGAGCAGTACTTC CASSLATKKGYEQYF
. many TRBJ2-2 TRBV29-1 TGCAGCGTTGAAAAGGGGACCGGGGCACACACCGGGGAGCTGTTTTTT CSVEKGTGAHTGELFF
. many TRBJ1-2 TRBV20-1 TGCAGTGGCCGGCCAGCTAACTATGGCTACACCTTC CSGRPANYGYTF
. many TRBJ2-7 TRBV7-9 TGTGCCAGCACAGAAGTGGGTCCCTACGAGCAGTACTTC CASTEVGPYEQYF
. many TRBJ1-5 TRBV7-8 TGTGCCAGCAGCGACCAGGCGGGGGCGAGTCAGCCCCAGCATTTT CASSDQAGASQPQHF
. many TRBJ2-5 TRBV20-1 TGCAGTGCTAGTCCCAGGTCACAAGAGACCCAGTACTTC CSASPRSQETQYF
TRBD2 few TRBJ2-5 TRBV28 TGTGCCAGCAAACCCGGGGCCCGGGGAGGGGTAGAGACCCAGTACTTC CASKPGARGGVETQYF
. many TRBJ2-7 TRBV6-5 TGTGCCAGCAGTTACGAGGCAGGGGATCGGCCCTACGAGCAGTACTTC CASSYEAGDRPYEQYF
TRBD1 many TRBJ1-4 TRBV12-3/TRBV12-4 TGTGCCAGCAGGGCCGGGACAGCGAGTTGGTCGGTGAATGAAAAACTGTTTTTT CASRAGTASWSVNEKLFF
TRBD1 many TRBJ2-5 TRBV11-2 TGTGCCAGCAGCCTACAGGGGAAGGGGAGAGAGACCCAGTACTTC CASSLQGKGRETQYF
TRBD1 many TRBJ2-1 TRBV7-6 TGTGCCAGCAGCTTGGACAGGGGGCGAAATAATGAGCAGTTCTTC CASSLDRGRNNEQFF
TRBD2 few TRBJ2-5 TRBV20-1 TGCAGTGCTAGAGCCTTCGGGGGGGTAGAGACCCAGTACTTC CSARAFGGVETQYF
TRBD1 many TRBJ1-1 TRBV20-1 TGCAGTGCTAGAGATCCGTTGGACAGGGTTTATACTGAAGCTTTCTTT CSARDPLDRVYTEAFF
. many TRBJ2-2 TRBV7-9 TGTGCCAGCAGCCAGCAACAGAACACCGGGGAGCTGTTTTTT CASSQQQNTGELFF
. . TRBJ2-7 TRBV12-3/TRBV12-4 TGTGCCAGCAGAGTATCCCCCGGGTCCTACGAGCAGTACTTC CASRVSPGSYEQYF
TRBD1 many TRBJ2-7 TRBV12-3/TRBV12-4 TGTGCCAGCAGTTCGGGGACAGCCTACGAGCAGTACTTC CASSSGTAYEQYF
TRBD1 many TRBJ2-7 TRBV10-3 TGTGCCATCAGCCCAGGGGGCGAGGGGAGCTCCTACGAGCAGTACTTC CAISPGGEGSSYEQYF
TRBD2 . TRBJ2-7 TRBV4-2 TGTGCCAGCAGCCAAGAGGCACGACTAGCGGGTTCTTACGAGCAGTACTTC CASSQEARLAGSYEQYF
TRBD1 many TRBJ2-3 TRBV10-3 TGTGCCATCAGGAAGGGAGCCGGGACAGGCATAAATACGCAGTATTTT CAIRKGAGTGINTQYF
TRBD2 many TRBJ2-2 TRBV2 TGTGCCAGCAGGCCAAGCGGGGGGTTGGGCACCGGGGAGCTGTTTTTT CASRPSGGLGTGELFF
. many TRBJ1-5 TRBV20-1 TGCAGTGCTAGAGATGGGAGGGGGGGGCAGCCCCAGCATTTT CSARDGRGGQPQHF
TRBD2 many TRBJ2-5 TRBV7-2 TGTGCCAGCAGCTCCCAACTCCTAGCGGAAGAGACCCAGTACTTC CASSSQLLAEETQYF
TRBD1 . TRBJ1-1 TRBV5-1 TGCGCCAGCAGCTACAGGGGGGGGAACACTGAAGCTTTCTTT CASSYRGGNTEAFF
. many TRBJ1-2 TRBV6-5 TGTGCCAGCAGTCAATCCAAAGAGTATGGCTACACCTTC CASSQSKEYGYTF
TRBD1 many TRBJ1-1 TRBV12-3/TRBV12-4 TGTGCCAGCAGTCCCCGACAGGGCCAGGCTTTCTTT CASSPRQGQAFF
. many TRBJ2-3 TRBV6-1 TGTGCCAGCAGCAAAGGGCGGACTGCTAGCACAGATACGCAGTATTTT CASSKGRTASTDTQYF
. many TRBJ2-7 TRBV3-1 TGTGCCAGCAGCCAAGATGGCGGGACCTCCTACGAGCAGTACTTC CASSQDGGTSYEQYF
TRBD2 many TRBJ2-5 TRBV7-2 TGTGCCAGCAGCTTCTACACTAGCGGGGGGGAGACCCAGTACTTC CASSFYTSGGETQYF